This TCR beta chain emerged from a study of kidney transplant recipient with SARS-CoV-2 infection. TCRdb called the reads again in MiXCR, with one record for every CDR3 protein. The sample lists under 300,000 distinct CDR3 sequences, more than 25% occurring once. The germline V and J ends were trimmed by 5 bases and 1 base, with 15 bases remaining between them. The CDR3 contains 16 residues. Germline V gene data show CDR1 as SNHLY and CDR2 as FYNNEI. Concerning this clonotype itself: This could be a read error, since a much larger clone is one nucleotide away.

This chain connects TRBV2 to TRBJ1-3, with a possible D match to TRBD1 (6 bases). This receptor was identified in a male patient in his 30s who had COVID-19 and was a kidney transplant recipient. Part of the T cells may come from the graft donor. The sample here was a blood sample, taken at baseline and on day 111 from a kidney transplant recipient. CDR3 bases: TGTGCCAGCAGTCGACAGGAGATTGAATCTGGAAACACCATATATTTT. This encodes CASSRQEIESGNTIYF. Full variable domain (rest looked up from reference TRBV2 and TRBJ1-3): EPEVTQTPSHQVTQMGQEVILRCVPISNHLYFYWYRQILGQKVEFLVSFYNNEISEKSEIFDDQFSVERPDGSNFTLKIRSTKLEDSAMYFCASSRQEIESGNTIYFGEGSWLTVV.